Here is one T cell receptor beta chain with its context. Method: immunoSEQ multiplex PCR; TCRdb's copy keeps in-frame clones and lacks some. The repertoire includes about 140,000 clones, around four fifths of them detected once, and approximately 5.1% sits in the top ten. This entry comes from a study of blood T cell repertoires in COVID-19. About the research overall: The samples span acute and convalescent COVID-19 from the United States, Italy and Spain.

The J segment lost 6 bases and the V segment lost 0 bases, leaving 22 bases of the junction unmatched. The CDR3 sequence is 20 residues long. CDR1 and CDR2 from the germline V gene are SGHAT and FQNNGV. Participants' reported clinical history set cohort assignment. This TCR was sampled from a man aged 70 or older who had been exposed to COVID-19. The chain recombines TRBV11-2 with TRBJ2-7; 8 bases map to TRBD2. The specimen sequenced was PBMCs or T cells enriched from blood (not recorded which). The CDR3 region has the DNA TGTGCCAGCAGCTTAGATAGTGCGGCGGGAGGTCCCTTGCCCTCCCGCGAGCAGTACTTC. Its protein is CASSLDSAAGGPLPSREQYF.